This passage covers 27 T cell receptor beta chains from one sample sequenced in a study of T cells in Graves' hyperthyroidism and ophthalmopathy. From RNA transcripts, TCR beta CDR3 regions were amplified. First-round RT-PCR targeting the TCR CDR3 was performed with the HTBI primer set. TCRdb re-called the multiplex PCR reads with MiXCR, one entry per CDR3 protein. The table lists 550,000 to 600,000 distinct CDR3 sequences, 35% to 55% of them singletons. The sequencing input was peripheral blood or thyroid tissue (not recorded which). The receptors stem from an adult woman with Graves' disease, either hyperthyroidism or ophthalmopathy (not recorded which).

The chain links TRBV14 to TRBJ1-6; D perhaps matches TRBD1 (5 bases). Germline V gives CDR1 SGHDN, CDR2 FVKESK. V was pared by 2 bases and J by 1 base, with 12 bases between. The CDR3 covers 17 residues. CDR3 in amino acids: CASSQRDGWSYNSPLHF. CDR3 nucleotides: TGTGCCAGCAGCCAAAGGGACGGTTGGTCCTATAATTCACCCCTCCACTTT.

J is TRBJ1-6 and V is TRBV7-6; 8 nucleotides line up with TRBD1. The V segment lost 7 bases and the J segment 9 bases; nucleotides outside the gene matches: 8. CDR1 and CDR2 (germline): SGHVS, FNYEAQ. The CDR3 has 14 residues. The CDR3 nucleotides are TGTGCCAGCACCCAGGGGGCAGGGGGTTCACCCCTCCACTTT. Its protein product is CASTQGAGGSPLHF.

There are a few counts of this clonotype. The CDR3 here is CASSISSGNYNQPQHF. CDR3 sequence (DNA): TGTGCCAGTAGTATTTCGTCAGGCAACTATAATCAGCCCCAGCATTTT. This rearrangement joins TRBV19 to TRBJ1-5; D uncertain. The length of the CDR3 is 16 residues. In germline, CDR1 is LNHDA, CDR2 SQIVND (reference sequence). The ends were cut back, 3 bases at V and 4 bases at J, with 16 bases in the middle.

In this sample, this clonotype turned up many times. The chain joins TRBV5-4 to TRBJ1-1; tentatively, D is TRBD1 (5 bases). This CDR3 has 15 residues. CDR1 SGHNT and CDR2 YYREEE come from the germline V gene (reference sequence). The V and J ends lost 0 bases and 5 bases respectively, with 14 bases between them. In DNA, the CDR3 is TGTGCCAGCAGCTTGGGATGGGGCAGCTCGACTGAAGCTTTCTTT. It specifies CASSLGWGSSTEAFF.

This clonotype was detected ten times or more. V gene TRBV7-3 combines with J gene TRBJ2-7; 8 bases map to TRBD1. Germline loops: CDR1 SGHTA, CDR2 FQGTGA. J was trimmed by 4 bases and V by 5 bases; bases with no gene match: 10. The CDR3 is 15 amino acids. DNA for the CDR3: TGTGCCAGCAGCCGAACCGGACAGGGACCTTACGAGCAGTACTTC. Its translation: CASSRTGQGPYEQYF.

This clonotype was counted ten times or more. The chain is built from TRBV5-1 and TRBJ2-7, with D uncertain. Germline-derived CDR1 and CDR2 are SGHRS and YFSETQ. V was trimmed by 2 bases and J by 3 bases, leaving 18 bases between them. The CDR3 runs to 16 residues. The CDR3 sequence: CASSFSFGVSNYEQYF. CDR3 DNA sequence: TGCGCCAGCAGCTTCTCATTTGGGGTATCGAACTACGAGCAGTACTTC.

This clonotype was counted ten times or more. V and J are TRBV7-9 and TRBJ2-1; TRBD2 is a possible D gene (5 bases). Trimming left V 6 bases short and J 10 bases short, with 13 bases between. Germline V gene lookup returns CDR1 SEHNR and CDR2 FQNEAQ (reference sequence). This CDR3 has 12 residues. In DNA, the CDR3 is TGTGCCAGCAGTCAAGACTGGGAGGAGCAGTTCTTC. It translates to CASSQDWEEQFF.

The V call is TRBV10-3, the J call TRBJ1-6; 9 bases map to TRBD1. Germline values: CDR1 ENHRY, CDR2 SYGVKD. The CDR3 runs 14 residues. After removal of 11 bases from V and 13 bases from J, the junction contained 15 bases not matched to a gene. The CDR3, as DNA: TGTGCCGCGACCCCGGGACAGGGACCAGCGCCCCTCCACTTT. This sequence encodes CAATPGQGPAPLHF.

This clonotype came up a few times. Because the CDR3's place on the DNA is in doubt, the DNA is left out and the CDR3 is given as listed by TCRdb. The rearrangement joins TRBV7-8 to TRBJ1-3. CDR1 and CDR2 (germline): SGHVS, FQNEAQ. Termini included, the CDR3 measures 15 amino acids. The CDR3 sequence is CASSFRVGSGNTTYF.

The chain uses TRBV2 and TRBJ1-6, with 7 bases fitting TRBD1. The CDR3 extends over 15 amino acids. Per germline, CDR1 SNHLY and CDR2 FYNNEI. The trim removed 0 bases at V and 13 bases at J, leaving 9 bases unmatched. The CDR3 sequence is CASSEAGQDDQPLHF. In DNA form, the CDR3 reads TGTGCCAGCAGTGAAGCCGGACAGGACGATCAGCCCCTCCACTTT.

The V gene is TRBV5-1, the J gene TRBJ1-5; TRBD1 agrees at 10 bases. V lost 5 bases and J lost 5; bases outside the gene matches: 7. Per germline, CDR1 SGHRS and CDR2 YFSETQ. This CDR3 spans 15 amino acids. The CDR3: CASRTSGQGDQPQHF. CDR3 DNA: TGCGCCAGCAGAACTAGCGGACAGGGGGATCAGCCCCAGCATTTT.

The V and J genes are TRBV7-9 and TRBJ1-2, with a weak D call TRBD1 (6 bases). Trimming shortened V by 5 bases and J by 8 bases, and 15 bases separated the two germline ends. Germline CDR1 and CDR2: SEHNR and FQNEAQ (reference sequence). The CDR3 loop spans 13 amino acids. In DNA form, the CDR3 reads TGTGCCAGCAGCCAACAGGGTGCCGTCGGCTACACCTTC. It translates to CASSQQGAVGYTF.

V usage is TRBV7-9 and J usage is TRBJ1-4; D possibly corresponds to TRBD1 (6 bases). Trimming removed 3 bases at V and 7 bases at J, with 18 bases between. The germline V gene has CDR1 SEHNR and CDR2 FQNEAQ (reference sequence). This CDR3 is 16 amino acids long. This CDR3 is CASSLAKGDVGEKLFF. Here the CDR3 DNA reads TGTGCCAGCAGCTTGGCCAAGGGGGATGTCGGTGAAAAACTGTTTTTT. Full variable domain (rest looked up from reference TRBV7-9 and TRBJ1-4): DTGVSQNPRHKITKRGQNVTFRCDPISEHNRLYWYRQTLGQGPEFLTYFQNEAQLEKSRLLSDRFSAERPKGSFSTLEIQRTEQGDSAMYLCASSLAKGDVGEKLFFGSGTQLSVL.

This clonotype was recorded at least ten times. V is TRBV5-1 and J is TRBJ1-4; D ambiguous. V lost 4 bases to trimming and J lost 6 bases, with 13 bases between them. Germline V gene sequence: CDR1 SGHRS, CDR2 YFSETQ. The CDR3 sequence is 14 residues long. As DNA, the CDR3 is TGCGCCAGCAGCCAGGAGGCCATAGATGAAAAACTGTTTTTT. Residues: CASSQEAIDEKLFF.

This chain links TRBV5-1 with TRBJ2-7, with 10 nucleotides matching TRBD2. The CDR3 totals 15 residues. Germline lookup yields CDR1 SGHRS and CDR2 YFSETQ. The junction had 6 bases not matched to a gene; V was cut back by 2 bases and J by 4 bases. CDR3 sequence: CASSFGRTSGYEQYF. The CDR3 DNA reads as TGCGCCAGCAGCTTTGGTCGGACTAGCGGTTACGAGCAGTACTTC.

The gene calls are TRBV15 and TRBJ2-5; possible D gene TRBD2, 7 bases. The CDR3 has 15 residues. Germline-derived CDR1 and CDR2 are LNHNV and YYDKDF (reference sequence). Between the trimmed V and J ends, which lost 3 bases and 9 bases, there was a span of 20 bases. The CDR3, as DNA: TGTGCCACCAGCAGTGCTACCGGGGGGCTGGTGTCCCAGTACTTC. It is translated as CATSSATGGLVSQYF.

The rearrangement links TRBV5-1 to TRBJ1-1; D not certain. CDR3 length: 13 amino acids. Trimming took 4 bases from V and 1 from J, leaving 8 bases between them. Germline CDR1 is SGHRS and CDR2 is YFSETQ. CDR3 DNA sequence: TGCGCCAGCAGCGTGCTGGGGAACACTGAAGCTTTCTTT. It is translated as CASSVLGNTEAFF.

This clonotype came up many times. The chain is built from TRBV14 and TRBJ2-7; D not certain. The CDR3 extends over 10 amino acids. Between the trimmed V and J ends, which lost 4 bases and 3 bases, there was a span of 1 base. CDR1 and CDR2 (germline): SGHDN, FVKESK. In nucleotides, the CDR3 is TGTGCCAGCAGCCGCTACGAGCAGTACTTC. Protein sequence: CASSRYEQYF.

This clonotype has a count of ten or more. The chain links TRBV30 to TRBJ2-3; 8 positions match TRBD1. The CDR3 consists of 15 residues. Germline V gives CDR1 GTSNPN, CDR2 SVGIG (reference sequence). V was pared by 8 bases and J by 4 bases, with 14 bases of the junction left unmatched. Written as DNA, the CDR3 is TGTGCCCACACCAACGGACAGGGTGAGGCAGATACGCAGTATTTT. Amino acids: CAHTNGQGEADTQYF.

This clonotype came up many times. V usage is TRBV29-1 and J usage is TRBJ2-5, with D possibly matching TRBD2 (5 bases). V dropped 2 bases and J dropped 2 bases, with 12 bases sitting between them. CDR1 is SQVTM and CDR2 is ANQGSEA in the germline V gene. This CDR3 comprises 14 residues. The CDR3 DNA sequence: TGCAGCGTTGAATCCGGACTGACACAAGAGACCCAGTACTTC. Translation: CSVESGLTQETQYF.

V gene TRBV10-2 combines with J gene TRBJ1-5; perhaps TRBD1 as D (5 bases). Trimming left V 4 bases short and J 1 base short, with 17 bases between. The CDR3 consists of 17 residues. Germline V gene sequence: CDR1 WSHSY, CDR2 SAAADI. DNA for the CDR3: TGCGCCAGCAGTGTATTCGGAGGGGCAGGAAGCAATCAGCCCCAGCATTTT. Protein: CASSVFGGAGSNQPQHF.

A word on this clonotype: One end of the junction varies from germline; a read error may be responsible. The CDR3 bases are TGTACCAGCAGCGTAGAAGCCGGGAGCCCCTCCTACGAGCAGTACTTC. This gives the protein CTSSVEAGSPSYEQYF. This chain links TRBV9 with TRBJ2-7, with D possibly matching TRBD2 (6 bases). Germline CDR1 SGDLS, CDR2 YYNGEE. The CDR3 is made up of 16 amino acids.

This clonotype was detected a few times. The chain combines TRBV7-3 with TRBJ2-3; D may be TRBD1 (5 bases). Trimming removed 4 bases at V and 0 bases at J, with 11 bases between. The CDR3 consists of 15 residues. Per germline, CDR1 SGHTA and CDR2 FQGTGA. In DNA form, the CDR3 reads TGTGCCAGCAGCTCTGCGACAGCTAGCACAGATACGCAGTATTTT. Translated, it gives CASSSATASTDTQYF.

The gene calls are TRBV2 and TRBJ2-7, with D possibly being TRBD1 (6 bases). CDR1 is SNHLY, CDR2 FYNNEI, per germline. This CDR3 has 14 residues. The V and J ends lost 4 bases and 2 bases respectively, with 12 bases between them. As DNA, the CDR3 is TGTGCCAGCAGTGGCCTACAGGGAGCCTACGAGCAGTACTTC. It specifies CASSGLQGAYEQYF.

Points on this clonotype: At one end, the junction sequence differs from germline, possibly due to a read error. V usage is TRBV2 and J usage is TRBJ1-5; D is unresolved. Germline assignment: CDR1 SNHLY and CDR2 FYNNEI. The CDR3 has 12 residues. CDR3 region: CASRSLDQPQHF. The CDR3 DNA is TGTGCTAGCAGATCCTTGGATCAGCCCCAGCATTTT.

V gene TRBV3-1 combines with J gene TRBJ1-1; D call uncertain. The CDR3 extends over 18 amino acids. V lost 0 bases and J lost 5, with 22 bases in between. Germline CDR1 is LGHDT and CDR2 is YNNKEL (reference sequence). DNA of the CDR3: TGTGCCAGCAGCCAAGACGTTAGGCACTACATTAGTTCGACTGAAGCTTTCTTT. It yields the protein CASSQDVRHYISSTEAFF.

This clonotype was counted many times. The chain carries TRBV6-1 and TRBJ2-5, with TRBD2 matching 11 bases. J was trimmed by 3 bases and V by 6 bases; bases with no gene match: 6. The germline gives CDR1 MNHNS, CDR2 SASEGT. There are 15 residues in the CDR3. CDR3 sequence reads: CASRRLAGGEETQYF. CDR3 DNA sequence: TGTGCCAGCAGGCGTCTAGCGGGAGGAGAAGAGACCCAGTACTTC.